These 19 T cell receptor beta chains were all obtained from the same sample, sequenced in a study of T-cell reconstitution after alpha-beta-depleted transplantation in children. TCRbeta library preparation incorporated unique molecular identifiers. One entry per CDR3 protein results from TCRdb running MiXCR on the PCR reads. The sample holds approximately 400,000 distinct CDR3 sequences, approximately 10% seen once. Specimen: PBMCs from the stem cell graft donor, collected from the stem cell graft. These receptors originate from a human donor who donated a stem cell graft to a child with acute myeloid leukemia.

This clonotype was recorded many times. The rearrangement joins TRBV7-2 to TRBJ1-1; 8 bases map to TRBD1. This CDR3 has 12 residues. Germline CDR1 and CDR2: SGHTA and FQGNSA. The ends lost 6 bases at V and 10 bases at J; junction bases unmatched: 7. DNA of the CDR3: TGTGCCAGCAGGGACCAGGGGGCGGGAGCTTTCTTT. Residues: CASRDQGAGAFF.

In this sample, this clonotype turned up a few times. The rearrangement joins TRBV30 to TRBJ2-2; weak D call: TRBD1 (6 bases). The V end was cut by 5 bases, the J end by 6 bases, with 13 bases between. The CDR3 length is 13 residues. Looked up from germline, CDR1 is GTSNPN and CDR2 is SVGIG (reference sequence). The CDR3 bases are TGTGCCTGGGTCCCGAACAGGGCCGGGGAGCTGTTTTTT. Translation gives CAWVPNRAGELFF.

The table lists this clonotype with many counts. The rearrangement uses TRBV5-1 and TRBJ2-1; 7 bases map to TRBD1. With 4 bases clipped from V and 2 bases from J, the junction kept 6 bases outside the gene matches. Germline lookup yields CDR1 SGHRS and CDR2 YFSETQ. The CDR3 has 15 amino acids. The DNA of the CDR3 is TGCGCCAGCAGCCCTGGGGACAGAACCTACAATGAGCAGTTCTTC. Residues: CASSPGDRTYNEQFF.

This clonotype has a handful of counts. The V gene is TRBV10-3, the J gene TRBJ2-1; D not certain. Between the trimmed V and J ends, which lost 4 bases and 0 bases, there was a span of 10 bases. The CDR3 has 15 residues. Germline V lookup: CDR1 ENHRY, CDR2 SYGVKD. CDR3 in amino acids: CAISVSASSYNEQFF. The CDR3 DNA reads TGTGCCATCAGTGTAAGCGCGAGCTCCTACAATGAGCAGTTCTTC.

This clonotype was seen repeatedly, ten times or more. V and J are TRBV25-1 and TRBJ2-7, with no clear D. V shed 2 bases and J shed 1 base, with 6 bases lying between them. CDR3 length equals 13 residues. The germline V gene encodes CDR1 MGHDK and CDR2 SYGVNS. CDR3 sequence: CASSENSSYEQYF. CDR3 sequence (DNA): TGTGCCAGCAGTGAAAACTCGTCCTACGAGCAGTACTTC.

This clonotype has a handful of counts. The V and J genes are TRBV10-3 and TRBJ2-7; no clear D gene. There are 12 residues in the CDR3. Germline CDR1 is ENHRY and CDR2 is SYGVKD. Trimming cost V 4 bases and J 2 bases, with 6 bases left between them. CDR3 residues: CAISASTYEQYV. Written as DNA, the CDR3 is TGTGCCATCAGTGCGAGCACCTACGAGCAGTACGTC.

This clonotype has more than one count but fewer than ten. This chain links TRBV5-1 with TRBJ2-5; D possibly matches TRBD1 or TRBD2 (5 bases each). Trimming shortened V by 2 bases and J by 9 bases, and 20 bases separated the two germline ends. Germline CDR1 SGHRS, CDR2 YFSETQ. The CDR3 length is 15 residues. As DNA, the CDR3 is TGCGCCAGCAGCTTACGGGACGACCCTCCGTTGGCCCAGTACTTC. Translation: CASSLRDDPPLAQYF.

This clonotype occurred a few times. V gene TRBV5-6 combines with J gene TRBJ2-5; TRBD1 matches 7 bases. J lost 4 bases, V lost 4 bases, and 1 base had no gene match. The CDR3 length is 12 residues. CDR1 is SGHDT and CDR2 is YYEEEE in the germline V gene. The CDR3 coding sequence is TGTGCCAGCAGCGGGACAGTAGAGACCCAGTACTTC. As protein: CASSGTVETQYF.

This clonotype has a count of ten or more. The chain uses TRBV6-5 and TRBJ1-4; D not resolved. Trimming took 5 bases from V and 8 from J, leaving 15 bases between them. Germline lookup yields CDR1 MNHEY and CDR2 SVGAGI. The CDR3 consists of 14 residues. CDR3 residues: CASSTARGWEKLFF. As DNA, the CDR3 is TGTGCCAGCAGTACTGCCCGGGGTTGGGAAAAACTGTTTTTT.

Only a few counts were recorded for this clonotype. The gene calls are TRBV27 and TRBJ2-5; 8 bases fit TRBD2. Germline CDR1 reads MNHEY; CDR2 reads SMNVEV (reference sequence). The CDR3 is 17 amino acids. The V gene end was trimmed by 8 bases and the J gene end by 2 bases; junction bases not matched to a gene: 16. In DNA, the CDR3 is TGTGCCAGCGGTCGGCGTGGGCCAGCGGGAGCTCAAGAGACCCAGTACTTC. As protein: CASGRRGPAGAQETQYF.

This clonotype was counted a few times. This chain links TRBV20-1 with TRBJ1-6, with D perhaps TRBD1 (5 bases). Trimming took 2 bases from V and 8 from J, leaving 19 bases between them. Germline loops: CDR1 DFQATT, CDR2 SNEGSKA (reference sequence). The CDR3 has 16 amino acids. The CDR3 here is CSARPPGRGWYSPLHF. The CDR3 DNA reads TGCAGTGCTAGACCCCCCGGGAGGGGTTGGTATTCACCCCTCCACTTT.

The chain has TRBV4-2 and TRBJ2-2, with TRBD2 matching over 8 bases. The CDR3 sequence is 16 residues long. V shed 1 base and J 8 bases; nucleotides not matched to a gene: 9. Germline V gene data show CDR1 as LGHNA and CDR2 as YNFKEQ. In DNA, the CDR3 is TGTGCCAGCAGCCAAGCGTCGGGACTAGGGGGGGGGGAGCTGTTTTTT. Translated: CASSQASGLGGGELFF.

Only a few counts were recorded for this clonotype. The V gene is TRBV18, the J gene TRBJ2-1; the D gene is possibly TRBD2 (6 bases). The CDR3 totals 15 residues. V lost 1 base and J 5 bases, leaving 12 bases between the germline ends. CDR1 is KGHSH and CDR2 is LQKENI in the germline V gene. CDR3 nucleotide sequence: TGTGCCAGCTCACCACGGATAGGAGGGAACAATGAGCAGTTCTTC. Translating gives CASSPRIGGNNEQFF.

The V gene is TRBV2, the J gene TRBJ2-3; 10 bases line up with TRBD2. V shed 3 bases and J 0 bases; nucleotides not matched to a gene: 6. Germline V lookup: CDR1 SNHLY, CDR2 FYNNEI. CDR3 size: 17 residues. CDR3 nucleotides: TGTGCCAGCAGTGAGAGTCTAGCGGGGGCTAGCACAGATACGCAGTATTTT. It encodes CASSESLAGASTDTQYF.

This clonotype has just a few counts. The genes are TRBV13 and TRBJ2-1; perhaps TRBD2 as D (6 bases). This CDR3 has 15 amino acids. Germline CDR1 reads PRHDT; CDR2 reads FYEKMQ (reference sequence). V was trimmed by 2 bases and J by 8 bases, leaving 16 bases between them. CDR3 nucleotide sequence: TGTGCCAGCAGCTTACGTAGCGGTTTCCCCCATGAGCAGTTCTTC. Translated, it gives CASSLRSGFPHEQFF.

On this clonotype: A read error may explain this, as a much larger clone is one base away. The chain has TRBV4-1 and TRBJ2-2; 7 nucleotides match TRBD2. The CDR3 runs to 16 residues. Germline CDR1 reads MGHRA; CDR2 reads YSYEKL. The CDR3 nucleotides read TGCACCAGCAGCCAACTGGCGGGAGCAGACACCGGGGAGCTGTTTTTT. It translates to CTSSQLAGADTGELFF.

The rearrangement links TRBV20-1 to TRBJ2-3; D gene uncertain. Germline CDR1 DFQATT, CDR2 SNEGSKA (reference sequence). The CDR3 loop spans 15 amino acids. Between the trimmed V and J ends, which lost 2 bases and 0 bases, there was a span of 12 bases. This chain's CDR3 is CSARPTYTSTDTQYF. As DNA, the CDR3 is TGCAGTGCTAGACCGACATATACTAGCACAGATACGCAGTATTTT.

This clonotype appeared a few times. The rearrangement joins TRBV7-6 to TRBJ2-1; TRBD1 matches at 8 bases. Looked up from germline, CDR1 is SGHVS and CDR2 is FNYEAQ. The J segment lost 7 bases and the V segment lost 5 bases, leaving 7 bases of the junction unmatched. There are 14 residues in the CDR3. As DNA, the CDR3 is TGTGCCAGCAGCCCTCCTCAGGGGGCTAATGAGCAGTTCTTC. Amino acids: CASSPPQGANEQFF.

This chain joins TRBV15 and TRBJ2-3; TRBD1 agrees at 10 bases. This CDR3 is 13 amino acids long. Unmatched junction bases numbered 3, after V lost 11 bases and J lost 1 base. CDR1 and CDR2 (germline): LNHNV, YYDKDF (reference sequence). The CDR3 sequence is CASGTGGTDTQYF. The DNA of the CDR3 is TGTGCCTCCGGGACAGGGGGCACAGATACGCAGTATTTT.